This T cell receptor (beta chain) was sequenced in a study of T cells in Graves' hyperthyroidism and ophthalmopathy. Template material for amplifying TCR beta CDR3 regions consisted of RNA transcripts. The primer set for the first-round RT-PCR of the TCR CDR3 was HTBI. Using its own MiXCR run on the multiplex PCR reads, TCRdb lists one record per CDR3 protein. The sample includes around 690,000 distinct CDR3 sequences, approximately 15% of them seen just once. J was trimmed by 5 bases and V by 5 bases; bases with no gene match: 13. The CDR3 consists of 17 residues. This clonotype appeared many times. The sequence derives from a man between 45 and 60 years old with Graves' hyperthyroidism. Sequencing used blood. The chain joins TRBV12-3 or TRBV12-4 to TRBJ2-5, with TRBD2 matching 11 bases. The CDR3 DNA sequence: TGTGCCAGCAGTCCCGGGGGTAGCGGGAGGGCCGGTGAGACCCAGTACTTC. The encoded protein is CASSPGGSGRAGETQYF.